This TCR beta chain was retrieved from a study of blood T cell repertoires in COVID-19. Study at large: Acute and convalescent COVID-19 samples came from the United States, Italy and Spain. PBMCs, B-cell-depleted T cells, or T cells provided the cDNA or gDNA that made up the material.

The CDR3 is 15 amino acids. Germline CDR1 is LGHNT and CDR2 is FRNRAP. V was pared by 5 bases and J by 3 bases, with 7 bases of the junction left unmatched. Original analysis: Quantification of nucleated cells was approximated via reference gene primer amplification. Profiled with immunoSEQ multiplex PCR; TCRdb holds only in-frame clones, not every one. The V and J calls and clone size are taken from that table; D and trimming were inferred from the DNA. Of some 140,000 clones detected, roughly 81% appear once; the ten largest clones hold around 13%. The clonotype originates from a human donor in a cohort sampled during active COVID-19. The gene calls are TRBV12-5 and TRBJ1-5; 7 nucleotides line up with TRBD1. Sequencing was carried out using peripheral blood. The DNA for the CDR3 is TGTGCTAGTGGTGTCCAGGGACAGAACAATCAGCCCCAGCATTTT. Its translation: CASGVQGQNNQPQHF.